This T cell receptor beta chain was found in a study of T cell responses to AZD1222 COVID-19 vaccine. V was shortened by 3 bases and J by 4 bases, with 15 bases between the two germline ends. The CDR3 is 14 amino acids. Germline CDR1 is GTSNPN and CDR2 is SVGIG (reference sequence). TCRdb keeps only in-frame clones here, not all; method: immunoSEQ multiplex PCR. The sample consists of roughly 120,000 clones, just under 90% of them appearing once. With regard to this clone: What it recognizes is unknown.

Study results and caveats: Only a handful of AZD1222 recipients, roughly 6 in all, had baseline seropositivity.

This clonotype was sampled from an adult in good health. Sequences were derived from peripheral blood, sampled on day 0 of AZD1222 vaccination. The V and J genes are TRBV30 and TRBJ1-1; D remains ambiguous. The CDR3 is CAWSAVPPGTEAFF. CDR3 sequence (DNA): TGTGCCTGGAGCGCGGTTCCGCCCGGCACTGAAGCTTTCTTT.